This passage covers 20 T cell receptor beta chains from one sample sequenced in a study of control samples from healthy donors and cancer patients. Some clones are missing from TCRdb's copy, which holds only in-frame ones; the method was immunoSEQ multiplex PCR. The sample shows roughly 140,000 clones, 93% of them seen only once. The specimen sequenced was blood. The receptors originated from a man aged 50-60 years in good health.

The chain carries TRBV12-3 or TRBV12-4 and TRBJ2-5; no definite D call. V shed 2 bases and J shed 5 bases, with 3 bases lying between them. CDR3 length equals 11 residues. The CDR3 region has the DNA TGTGCCAGCAGTTTAAAGGAGACCCAGTACTTC. Encoded protein: CASSLKETQYF.

There are a few counts of this clone. This chain connects TRBV10-2 to TRBJ1-1, with D possibly being TRBD1 (6 bases). The CDR3 is made up of 13 amino acids. Trimming pared 2 bases from V and 6 bases from J, leaving 10 bases between. The germline V gene encodes CDR1 WSHSY and CDR2 SAAADI. CDR3 bases: TGCGCCAGCAGTGAGGAGACAGGCGCTGAAGCTTTCTTT. Protein product: CASSEETGAEAFF.

The chain uses TRBV19 and TRBJ2-5; D gene unclear. Trimming stripped 6 bases from V and 0 bases from J, with 8 bases between. Germline V CDR1 and CDR2: LNHDA, SQIVND (reference sequence). The CDR3 has 13 residues. Here the CDR3 DNA reads TGTGCCAGTAGGGGTGTAGACCAAGAGACCCAGTACTTC. Translating it yields CASRGVDQETQYF.

For the CDR3, the DNA is TGCGCCAGCAGCTATAGCCTAGCGGGACGATACAATGAGCAGTTCTTC. Translated, it gives CASSYSLAGRYNEQFF. The chain joins TRBV5-1 to TRBJ2-1; TRBD2 matches 9 bases. The CDR3 is 16 residues long. Germline V CDR1 and CDR2: SGHRS, YFSETQ. The J segment lost 4 bases and the V segment lost 3 bases, leaving 8 bases of the junction unmatched. The full variable domain, in which reference TRBV5-1 and TRBJ2-1 provide the parts outside the CDR3, is KAGVTQTPRYLIKTRGQQVTLSCSPISGHRSVSWYQQTPGQGLQFLFEYFSETQRNKGNFPGRFSGRQFSNSRSEMNVSTLELGDSALYLCASSYSLAGRYNEQFFGPGTRLTVL.

This rearrangement joins TRBV27 to TRBJ1-2; D may be TRBD1 (5 bases). CDR1 and CDR2 (germline): MNHEY, SMNVEV (reference sequence). The V end was cut by 2 bases, the J end by 8 bases, with 18 bases between. CDR3 length: 15 amino acids. CDR3 residues: CASSLRQGNSEGYTF. CDR3 coding DNA: TGTGCCAGCAGTTTAAGGCAGGGAAATTCGGAAGGCTACACCTTC.

The gene calls are TRBV9 and TRBJ1-1, with no clear D. CDR3 size: 14 residues. Trimming removed 4 bases from V and 2 bases from J, with 12 bases in between. Germline V lookup: CDR1 SGDLS, CDR2 YYNGEE. The CDR3 nucleotides read TGTGCCAGCAGCCGCATGGGTTTTAACACTGAAGCTTTCTTT. The encoded protein is CASSRMGFNTEAFF. Using reference TRBV9 and TRBJ1-1 for the parts outside the CDR3, the full variable domain is DSGVTQTPKHLITATGQRVTLRCSPRSGDLSVYWYQQSLDQGLQFLIQYYNGEERAKGNILERFSAQQFPDLHSELNLSSLELGDSALYFCASSRMGFNTEAFFGQGTRLTVV.

This sequence joins TRBV28 and TRBJ2-7; TRBD2 is a possible D gene (6 bases). CDR1 is MDHEN and CDR2 is SYDVKM in the germline V gene. This CDR3 is built from 12 residues. The CDR3 region has the DNA TGTGGATCGAGCGGGCAGGTCTACGAGCAGTACTTC. It is translated as CGSSGQVYEQYF.

J is TRBJ2-4 and V is TRBV5-6; the D gene is possibly TRBD1 (6 bases). CDR3 length equals 15 residues. Per germline, CDR1 SGHDT and CDR2 YYEEEE. V was trimmed by 6 bases and J by 7 bases, leaving 20 bases between them. CDR3 sequence: CASTYLTGQGNIQYF. CDR3 sequence (DNA): TGTGCCAGCACCTATTTGACAGGACAAGGGAACATTCAGTACTTC.

The chain couples TRBV12-3 or TRBV12-4 to TRBJ1-5; D is uncertain. CDR3 length: 13 residues. With 4 bases removed from V and 2 bases from J, the gap between germline ends came to 6 bases. CDR3 in amino acids: CASSSLGNQPQHF. The DNA for the CDR3 is TGTGCCAGCAGTTCACTCGGCAATCAGCCCCAGCATTTT.

Written as DNA, the CDR3 is TGTGCCAGTAGTCCCCCCAGGACGAACACTGAAGCTTTCTTT. Amino acid sequence: CASSPPRTNTEAFF. The V gene is TRBV19, the J gene TRBJ1-1; D is unclear. Germline CDR1 and CDR2: LNHDA and SQIVND (reference sequence). V lost 5 bases and J 1 base, leaving 11 bases between the germline ends. The CDR3 is 14 amino acids.

This clone has just one count. This chain joins TRBV7-9 and TRBJ1-5, with D maybe TRBD1 (5 bases). With 5 bases removed from V and 4 bases from J, the gap between germline ends came to 12 bases. CDR1 and CDR2 from the germline V gene are SEHNR and FQNEAQ (reference sequence). This CDR3 contains 14 residues. The CDR3 nucleotides read TGTGCCAGCAGCCCACCCGGGGGGAATCAGCCCCAGCATTTT. Its translation is CASSPPGGNQPQHF.

CDR3 region: CATRGDNQPQHF. The CDR3 DNA reads TGTGCCACCCGAGGCGACAATCAGCCCCAGCATTTT. The J gene is TRBJ1-5, the V gene TRBV6-6; D is undetermined. The CDR3 is made up of 12 amino acids. V was cut by 10 bases and J by 3 bases, with 10 bases left in between. Germline lookup yields CDR1 MNHNY and CDR2 SVGAGI (reference sequence).

The CDR3 protein is CASSQDTLGPSNTEAFF. CDR3 DNA sequence: TGCGCCAGCAGCCAAGATACGTTGGGGCCCTCGAACACTGAAGCTTTCTTT. This sequence joins TRBV4-1 and TRBJ1-1, with D perhaps TRBD1 (5 bases). CDR3 length: 17 residues. Trimming removed 0 bases from V and 1 base from J, with 15 bases in between. Germline V CDR1 and CDR2: MGHRA, YSYEKL.

This chain uses TRBV5-8 with TRBJ1-4; D is ambiguous. With 1 base removed from V and 7 bases from J, the gap between germline ends came to 5 bases. The CDR3 consists of 12 residues. Germline CDR1 SGHTS, CDR2 YDEGEE. The CDR3 region is CASSLLAEKLFF. In nucleotides, the CDR3 is TGTGCCAGCAGCTTGTTGGCTGAAAAACTGTTTTTT.

In its sample, this clone was seen once. The chain employs TRBV28 and TRBJ2-7; D gene uncertain. Germline CDR1 reads MDHEN; CDR2 reads SYDVKM. V lost 3 bases, J lost 1 base, and 4 bases lay in between. This CDR3 has 12 residues. The CDR3 here is CASSFRSYEQYF. The CDR3 DNA is TGTGCCAGCAGTTTCCGTTCCTACGAGCAGTACTTC.

This chain joins TRBV6-5 and TRBJ1-5; TRBD1 matches at 11 bases. Germline trimming cut 0 bases from V and 7 bases from J; bases unmatched to any gene: 5. This CDR3 contains 16 residues. CDR1 and CDR2 from the germline V gene are MNHEY and SVGAGI. CDR3 nucleotides: TGTGCCAGCAGTTACTCCGGACAGGGGGCTCGCCAGCCCCAGCATTTT. It specifies CASSYSGQGARQPQHF.

J is TRBJ1-4 and V is TRBV28; 7 bases agree with TRBD1. Losses at the gene ends were 5 bases for V and 7 bases for J; bases not matched to a gene: 7. This CDR3 comprises 14 residues. Germline CDR1 reads MDHEN; CDR2 reads SYDVKM. DNA for the CDR3: TGTGCCAGCAGTCCAGGGGGAGGTACTGAAAAACTGTTTTTT. Translated: CASSPGGGTEKLFF.

This clone was seen once. The genes are TRBV19 and TRBJ1-2, with no clear D. Trimming shortened V by 2 bases and J by 3 bases, and 4 bases separated the two germline ends. The CDR3 loop spans 12 amino acids. Germline CDR1 reads LNHDA; CDR2 reads SQIVND (reference sequence). Here the CDR3 reads CASSIWHYGYTF. The CDR3, as DNA: TGTGCCAGTAGTATATGGCACTATGGCTACACCTTC.

This clone has only one observation. The genes are TRBV25-1 and TRBJ2-2; the match to TRBD2 covers 16 bases. Germline CDR1 is MGHDK and CDR2 is SYGVNS. V shed 1 base and J 7 bases; nucleotides not matched to a gene: 3. The CDR3 has 17 amino acids. The CDR3 region has the DNA TGTGCCAGCAGTGAATCGGGACTAGCGGGAGGGTTCGGGGAGCTGTTTTTT. It translates to CASSESGLAGGFGELFF.

This clone came up once. CDR3 sequence: CASSPGGLSEAFF. The CDR3 DNA is TGTGCCAGCAGCCCGGGGGGCCTATCTGAAGCTTTCTTT. The V and J genes are TRBV7-9 and TRBJ1-1; D may be TRBD1 (6 bases). Germline CDR1 reads SEHNR; CDR2 reads FQNEAQ (reference sequence). This CDR3 spans 13 amino acids. The germline V and J ends were trimmed by 5 bases and 6 bases, with 13 bases remaining between them.